These 29 T cell receptor beta chains were sequenced from one sample in a study of cytomegalovirus exposure and HLA in healthy donors. Primers for the PCR totalled 60 Vbeta and 13 Jbeta. TCRdb's table, derived via immunoSEQ multiplex PCR, lists solely in-frame clones and lacks some. The sample carries just over 150,000 clones, around 80% recorded once. The sample was PBMCs. The receptors here all came from a male donor in good health and CMV-seropositive.

In regard to this clone: At one end, the junction sequence differs from germline, possibly due to a read error. Other DNA sequences of this sample code for an identical CDR3. The chain couples TRBV10-3 to TRBJ2-7; D is perhaps TRBD2 (6 bases). This CDR3 contains 13 residues. Germline V gene data show CDR1 as ENHRY and CDR2 as SYGVKD. CDR3 residues: CAISERREGEQYF. CDR3 nucleotides: TGTGCCATCAGTGAGCGGAGGGAAGGCGAGCAGTATTTC.

The V and J genes are TRBV5-4 and TRBJ2-5; TRBD2 agrees at 9 bases. Near its end, the DNA agrees better with TRBJ2-7, so the J call may be wrong. The CDR3 runs to 15 residues. Germline CDR1 is SGHNT and CDR2 is YYREEE (reference sequence). CDR3 DNA: TGTGCCAGCAGCTTGGGGCTAGCGGGACTCTACGAGCAGTACTTC. It translates to CASSLGLAGLYEQYF.

V and J are TRBV30 and TRBJ1-1; D is undetermined. The V end lost 5 bases, the J end lost 7 bases, and 14 bases lay between the germline ends. The CDR3 runs 12 residues. From germline, CDR1 is GTSNPN and CDR2 SVGIG (reference sequence). In DNA, the CDR3 is TGTGCCTGGGTTCCCCTCCCGGGTGAAGCTTTCTTT. This gives the protein CAWVPLPGEAFF.

V is TRBV7-4 and J is TRBJ2-1; the D gene is possibly TRBD2 (5 bases). Per germline, CDR1 SGHVT and CDR2 SQSDAQ. The CDR3 totals 15 residues. Trimming removed 5 bases at V and 6 bases at J, with 17 bases between. DNA for the CDR3: TGTGCCAGCAGCCCAAGCGGATCTAACGGCAATGAGCAGTTCTTC. The encoded protein is CASSPSGSNGNEQFF.

The V call is TRBV7-9, the J call TRBJ2-7; D might be TRBD1 (7 bases). Germline CDR1 reads SEHNR; CDR2 reads FQNEAQ (reference sequence). This CDR3 has 15 amino acids. Trimming took off 4 bases at V and 0 bases at J, with 13 bases between the two ends. CDR3 nucleotide sequence: TGTGCCAGCAGCTCGCAGGGGGAGGTCTCCTACGAGCAGTACTTC. Translated: CASSSQGEVSYEQYF.

This chain connects TRBV7-2 to TRBJ2-7, with 13 bases lining up with TRBD2. CDR1 and CDR2 from the germline V gene are SGHTA and FQGNSA. The CDR3 has 16 amino acids. The ends lost 5 bases at V and 4 bases at J; junction bases unmatched: 8. In DNA form, the CDR3 reads TGTGCCAGCAGCGGTCGGACTAGCGGGAGTAGTTACGAGCAGTACTTC. This gives the protein CASSGRTSGSSYEQYF. Drawing the rest from reference TRBV7-2 and TRBJ2-7, the complete variable domain is GAGVSQSPSNKVTEKGKDVELRCDPISGHTALYWYRQSLGQGLEFLIYFQGNSAPDKSGLPSDRFSAERTGGSVSTLTIQRTQQEDSAVYLCASSGRTSGSSYEQYFGPGTRLTVT.

This clone was observed once. The chain couples TRBV9 to TRBJ2-1; 7 bases match TRBD2. Losses at the gene ends were 1 base for V and 7 bases for J; bases not matched to a gene: 11. This CDR3 is built from 16 residues. Looked up from germline, CDR1 is SGDLS and CDR2 is YYNGEE. For the CDR3, the DNA is TGTGCCAGCAGCGTAAACTTTGGGGAGGGTAGAAATGAGCAGTTCTTC. Translating gives CASSVNFGEGRNEQFF.

This clone was observed a single time. The same CDR3 arises from other DNA sequences in this sample as well. The rearrangement joins TRBV11-2 to TRBJ1-5; D is perhaps TRBD1 (6 bases). Between the trimmed V and J ends, which lost 5 bases and 0 bases, there was a span of 11 bases. CDR1 is SGHAT, CDR2 FQNNGV, per germline. CDR3 size: 15 residues. CDR3 sequence: CASSIGDTSNQPQHF. CDR3 in DNA: TGTGCCAGCAGCATCGGGGACACTAGCAATCAGCCCCAGCATTTT. Supplemented by reference TRBV11-2 and TRBJ1-5, the full variable domain reads EAGVAQSPRYKIIEKRQSVAFWCNPISGHATLYWYQQILGQGPKLLIQFQNNGVVDDSQLPKDRFSAERLKGVDSTLKIQPAKLEDSAVYLCASSIGDTSNQPQHFGDGTRLSIL.

The V and J genes are TRBV5-5 and TRBJ2-7; 9 nucleotides line up with TRBD2. The V gene end was trimmed by 0 bases and the J gene end by 4 bases; junction bases not matched to a gene: 5. CDR3 length: 15 amino acids. Looked up from germline, CDR1 is SGHKS and CDR2 is YYEKEE (reference sequence). The CDR3 coding sequence is TGTGCCAGCAGCTTGGCCAATAGCGGGGGTTACGAGCAGTACTTC. It yields the protein CASSLANSGGYEQYF.

This chain links TRBV7-2 with TRBJ1-2; 9 bases fit TRBD1. CDR1 and CDR2 (germline): SGHTA, FQGNSA. V was pared by 5 bases and J by 5 bases, with 6 bases of the junction left unmatched. This CDR3 is 14 amino acids long. CDR3 sequence: CASSQDRGIYGYTF. CDR3 coding DNA: TGTGCCAGCAGCCAGGACAGGGGAATTTATGGCTACACCTTC.

The chain has TRBV14 and TRBJ2-7; 8 bases align to TRBD1. This CDR3 is built from 16 residues. V trimming: 1 base; J trimming: 3 bases; junction bases outside the gene matches: 8. CDR1 and CDR2 (germline): SGHDN, FVKESK. Here the CDR3 DNA reads TGTGCCAGCAGCCAAGTTTGGGGACAGGCAAACTACGAGCAGTACTTC. Translated: CASSQVWGQANYEQYF. Combining the CDR3 with reference TRBV14 and TRBJ2-7 gives the whole variable domain EAGVTQFPSHSVIEKGQTVTLRCDPISGHDNLYWYRRVMGKEIKFLLHFVKESKQDESGMPNNRFLAERTGGTYSTLKVQPAELEDSGVYFCASSQVWGQANYEQYFGPGTRLTVT.

This clone appeared a few times. An end of the junction does not agree with germline; a read error may underlie this. The V call is TRBV7-9, the J call TRBJ1-2; D call uncertain. CDR1 is SEHNR and CDR2 is FQNEAQ in the germline V gene (reference sequence). The CDR3 runs 13 residues. The CDR3 DNA sequence: TGTGCCAGCAGCTCAATGAGGGTTAATGGCTGCACCTTC. Translated, it gives CASSSMRVNGCTF.

In its sample, this clone was seen once. J is TRBJ1-1 and V is TRBV6-1; TRBD1 agrees at 7 bases. V dropped 7 bases and J dropped 9; count of bases not matched to a gene: 11. CDR3 length equals 13 residues. Germline CDR1 reads MNHNS; CDR2 reads SASEGT. The CDR3 sequence is CASTTYLQGKAFF. CDR3 nucleotide sequence: TGTGCCAGCACTACTTACCTACAGGGGAAAGCTTTCTTT.

As concerns this clone: A read error may produce the germline difference seen at one junction end. The rearrangement links TRBV2 to TRBJ2-2, with D possibly TRBD2 on 6 matching bases. Germline-derived CDR1 and CDR2 are SNHLY and FYNNEI. The CDR3 totals 14 residues. The CDR3 nucleotides are TGTGCCAGCAGTTTACGCGGGAACGCCGGGGAGCTGTTTTTT. Translation: CASSLRGNAGELFF.

About this clone: An end of the junction does not agree with germline; a read error may underlie this. This chain uses TRBV6-4 with TRBJ1-1; D might be TRBD1 (6 bases). The length of the CDR3 is 15 residues. Germline V gene data show CDR1 as MRHNA and CDR2 as SNTAGT. In DNA, the CDR3 is TGTGCCGGCAGCCTAAATGGGGGACAGAACACTGAAGCTTTCTTT. It translates to CAGSLNGGQNTEAFF.

This chain joins TRBV5-1 and TRBJ1-1; 8 bases agree with TRBD1. The V gene end was trimmed by 3 bases and the J gene end by 3 bases; junction bases not matched to a gene: 4. The CDR3 sequence is 14 residues long. The germline CDR1 and CDR2 sequences are SGHRS and YFSETQ. The CDR3 spells CASSSTGDDTEAFF. The CDR3 nucleotides read TGCGCCAGCAGCTCGACAGGGGATGACACTGAAGCTTTCTTT. Using reference TRBV5-1 and TRBJ1-1 for the parts outside the CDR3, the full variable domain is KAGVTQTPRYLIKTRGQQVTLSCSPISGHRSVSWYQQTPGQGLQFLFEYFSETQRNKGNFPGRFSGRQFSNSRSEMNVSTLELGDSALYLCASSSTGDDTEAFFGQGTRLTVV.

The gene calls are TRBV2 and TRBJ2-5; D unresolved. The J call may be wrong; the DNA end is better matched by TRBJ2-7. The length of the CDR3 is 11 residues. The germline V gene encodes CDR1 SNHLY and CDR2 FYNNEI. DNA of the CDR3: TGTGCCAGCAGTGAAGCAAACGAGCAGTACTTC. Its translation is CASSEANEQYF.

CDR3 nucleotides: TGTGCCAGCATCCGGGGTTGGTTTTCGGCCGGGACTAGCGGGAGGGCCTCCGAGCAGTACTTC. Translation gives CASIRGWFSAGTSGRASEQYF. The genes are TRBV28 and TRBJ2-5; TRBD2 matches 16 bases. Matching the DNA end better, TRBJ2-7 makes the J call doubtful. The length of the CDR3 is 21 residues. Germline V lookup: CDR1 MDHEN, CDR2 SYDVKM.

The V gene is TRBV7-9, the J gene TRBJ2-7; D unclear. The V end was cut by 4 bases, the J end by 3 bases, with 7 bases between. Germline loops: CDR1 SEHNR, CDR2 FQNEAQ (reference sequence). CDR3 length equals 12 residues. CDR3 bases: TGTGCCAGCAGCTCCACAATCTACGAGCAGTACTTC. This sequence encodes CASSSTIYEQYF. The full variable domain, rest sourced from reference TRBV7-9 and TRBJ2-7, is DTGVSQNPRHKITKRGQNVTFRCDPISEHNRLYWYRQTLGQGPEFLTYFQNEAQLEKSRLLSDRFSAERPKGSFSTLEIQRTEQGDSAMYLCASSSTIYEQYFGPGTRLTVT.

As DNA, the CDR3 is TGTGCCAGCAGCCCTCCCCGGGACGGGAGGAACACTGAAGCTTTCTTT. Its translation is CASSPPRDGRNTEAFF. The chain links TRBV7-6 to TRBJ1-1, with TRBD1 as a possible D gene (5 bases). Germline CDR1 SGHVS, CDR2 FNYEAQ. CDR3 length: 16 residues. Trimming pared 5 bases from V and 1 base from J, leaving 17 bases between.

The V and J genes are TRBV30 and TRBJ2-3; 7 bases agree with TRBD1. Germline V gene sequence: CDR1 GTSNPN, CDR2 SVGIG (reference sequence). V was clipped by 3 bases and J by 2 bases; unmatched bases: 5. The CDR3 extends over 14 amino acids. The CDR3 coding sequence is TGTGCCTGGAGAAGACAGGGCACCACAGATACGCAGTATTTT. Its translation is CAWRRQGTTDTQYF.

This sequence joins TRBV9 and TRBJ2-1; D unresolved. V was shortened by 2 bases and J by 3 bases, with 6 bases between the two germline ends. The CDR3 consists of 13 residues. Per the germline V gene, CDR1 is SGDLS and CDR2 is YYNGEE. Here the CDR3 reads CASSVADYNEQFF. The DNA for the CDR3 is TGTGCCAGCAGCGTTGCAGACTACAATGAGCAGTTCTTC.

The rearrangement joins TRBV7-9 to TRBJ2-7; 8 positions match TRBD1. There are 18 residues in the CDR3. The trim removed 4 bases at V and 1 base at J, leaving 15 bases unmatched. The germline CDR1 and CDR2 sequences are SEHNR and FQNEAQ (reference sequence). CDR3 sequence reads: CASSSFSAGGYPSYEQYF. The CDR3 DNA follows: TGTGCCAGCAGCTCCTTTTCCGCAGGGGGCTACCCGTCCTACGAGCAGTACTTC.

The rearrangement uses TRBV30 and TRBJ2-6, with D maybe TRBD2 (5 bases). The CDR3 runs 13 residues. Trimming shortened V by 6 bases and J by 1 base, and 7 bases separated the two germline ends. Per the germline V gene, CDR1 is GTSNPN and CDR2 is SVGIG (reference sequence). In DNA, the CDR3 is TGTGCCTGCGGGGTTTCTGGGGCCAACGTCCTGACTTTC. Translation gives CACGVSGANVLTF.

This chain uses TRBV5-1 with TRBJ2-2; D gene ambiguous. CDR3 length: 14 residues. Trimming shortened V by 3 bases and J by 6 bases, and 12 bases separated the two germline ends. CDR1 and CDR2 from the germline V gene are SGHRS and YFSETQ. The CDR3 spells CASSSFMQAGELFF. The CDR3 nucleotides read TGCGCCAGCAGCTCATTCATGCAGGCCGGGGAGCTGTTTTTT.

This sequence joins TRBV7-2 and TRBJ2-7; 8 positions agree with TRBD1. After removal of 5 bases from V and 4 bases from J, the junction contained 10 bases not matched to a gene. Germline CDR1 is SGHTA and CDR2 is FQGNSA. This CDR3 is built from 15 residues. This chain's CDR3 is CASSQPGGAKYEQYF. The CDR3 bases are TGTGCCAGCAGCCAACCAGGGGGCGCGAAATACGAGCAGTACTTC.

V and J are TRBV27 and TRBJ1-6, with 8 bases fitting TRBD1. V shed 6 bases, J shed 0 bases, and the junction held 16 bases outside the gene matches. CDR1 and CDR2 from the germline V gene are MNHEY and SMNVEV (reference sequence). The CDR3 is 20 residues long. In DNA, the CDR3 is TGTGCCAGCAGCCCCCTTGCCAGGGGGCGGCCTAGCTCCTATAATTCACCCCTCCACTTT. Protein product: CASSPLARGRPSSYNSPLHF.

V usage is TRBV18 and J usage is TRBJ2-7; no reliable D call. Germline loops: CDR1 KGHSH, CDR2 LQKENI. The V and J ends lost 0 bases and 5 bases respectively, with 5 bases between them. The CDR3 extends over 12 amino acids. Here the CDR3 reads CASSPPGDEQYF. CDR3 coding DNA: TGTGCCAGCTCACCACCGGGCGACGAGCAGTACTTC.

The V and J genes are TRBV13 and TRBJ2-1; TRBD2 agrees at 12 bases. Germline trimming cut 5 bases from V and 9 bases from J; bases unmatched to any gene: 14. The CDR3 runs to 17 residues. Germline loops: CDR1 PRHDT, CDR2 FYEKMQ (reference sequence). CDR3 DNA sequence: TGTGCCAGCAGCCCACCTAGCGGGAGGGCCCGCCCGGGTGAGCAGTTCTTC. Translating gives CASSPPSGRARPGEQFF.